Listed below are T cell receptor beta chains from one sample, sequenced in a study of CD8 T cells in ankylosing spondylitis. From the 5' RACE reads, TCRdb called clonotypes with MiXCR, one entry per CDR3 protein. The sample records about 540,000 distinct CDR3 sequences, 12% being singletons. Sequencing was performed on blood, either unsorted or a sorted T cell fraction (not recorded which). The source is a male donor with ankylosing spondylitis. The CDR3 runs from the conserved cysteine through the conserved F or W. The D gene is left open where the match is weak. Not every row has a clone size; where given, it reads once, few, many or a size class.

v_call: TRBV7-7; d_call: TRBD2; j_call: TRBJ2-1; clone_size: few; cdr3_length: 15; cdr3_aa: CASSLNSGRGNEQFF; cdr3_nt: TGTGCCAGCAGCTTAAATAGCGGGAGAGGAAATGAGCAGTTCTTC
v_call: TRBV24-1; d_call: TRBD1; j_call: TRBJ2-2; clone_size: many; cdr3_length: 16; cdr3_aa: CATSDDDRGDTGELFF; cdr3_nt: TGTGCCACCAGTGACGACGACAGGGGAGATACCGGGGAGCTGTTTTTT
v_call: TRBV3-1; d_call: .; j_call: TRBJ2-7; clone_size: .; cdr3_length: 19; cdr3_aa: CASSQPILGRQGSSYEQYF; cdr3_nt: TGTGCCAGCAGCCAACCTATCCTCGGGAGACAGGGAAGCTCCTACGAGCAGTACTTC
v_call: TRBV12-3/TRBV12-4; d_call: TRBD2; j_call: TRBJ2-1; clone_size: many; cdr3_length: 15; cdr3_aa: CASSFVAGGLSEQFF; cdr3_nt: TGTGCCAGCAGTTTCGTGGCGGGAGGGCTTAGTGAGCAGTTCTTC
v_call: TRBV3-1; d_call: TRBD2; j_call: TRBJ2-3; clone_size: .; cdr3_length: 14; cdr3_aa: CASSLGAGVGTQYF; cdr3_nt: TGTGCCAGCAGCCTGGGAGCGGGAGTAGGGACGCAGTATTTT
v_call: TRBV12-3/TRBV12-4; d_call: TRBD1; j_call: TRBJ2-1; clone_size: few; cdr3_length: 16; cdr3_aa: CASSLVKGARDNEQFF; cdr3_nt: TGTGCCAGCAGTTTAGTGAAGGGGGCCAGGGACAATGAGCAGTTCTTC
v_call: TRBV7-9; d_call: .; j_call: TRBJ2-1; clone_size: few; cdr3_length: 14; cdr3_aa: CASSVGWDSGEQFF; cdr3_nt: TGTGCCAGCAGCGTAGGATGGGATTCGGGTGAGCAGTTCTTC
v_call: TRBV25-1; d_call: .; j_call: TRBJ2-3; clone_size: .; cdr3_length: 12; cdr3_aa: CATELSPDTQYF; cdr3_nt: TGTGCCACCGAGTTGTCCCCCGATACGCAGTATTTT
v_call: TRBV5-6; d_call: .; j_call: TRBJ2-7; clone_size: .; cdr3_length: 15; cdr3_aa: CASSFSFSENYEQYF; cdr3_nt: TGTGCCAGCAGCTTCAGTTTTAGCGAGAATTACGAGCAGTACTTC
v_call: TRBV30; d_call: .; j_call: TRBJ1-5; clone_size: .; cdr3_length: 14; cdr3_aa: CAWSKAGGNQPQHF; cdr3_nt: TGTGCCTGGAGTAAGGCAGGGGGCAATCAGCCCCAGCATTTT
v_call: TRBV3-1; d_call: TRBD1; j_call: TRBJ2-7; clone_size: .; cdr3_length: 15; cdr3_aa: CASSQGDSPGYEQYF; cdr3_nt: TGTGCCAGCAGCCAAGGGGACAGCCCGGGATACGAGCAGTACTTC
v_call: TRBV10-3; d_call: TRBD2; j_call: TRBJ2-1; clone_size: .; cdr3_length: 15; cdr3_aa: CAIRAGLAVYNEQFF; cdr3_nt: TGTGCCATCAGGGCGGGACTAGCGGTTTACAATGAGCAGTTCTTC
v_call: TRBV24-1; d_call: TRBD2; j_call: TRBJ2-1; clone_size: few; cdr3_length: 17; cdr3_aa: CATSDLAGGGSYNEQFF; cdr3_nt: TGTGCCACCAGTGATCTAGCGGGAGGGGGTTCCTACAATGAGCAGTTCTTC
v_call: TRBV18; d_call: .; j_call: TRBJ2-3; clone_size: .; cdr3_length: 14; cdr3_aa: CASSRIYGTDTQYF; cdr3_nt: TGTGCCAGCTCCCGAATATATGGCACAGATACGCAGTATTTT
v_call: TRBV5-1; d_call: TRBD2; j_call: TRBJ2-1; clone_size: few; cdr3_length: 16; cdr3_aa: CASSLAGGSTYNEQFF; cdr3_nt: TGCGCCAGCAGCTTAGCGGGAGGGTCGACCTACAATGAGCAGTTCTTC
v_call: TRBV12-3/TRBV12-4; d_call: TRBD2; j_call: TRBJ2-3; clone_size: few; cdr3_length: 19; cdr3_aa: CASSPSRTSGRRATDTQYF; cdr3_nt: TGTGCCAGCAGTCCCTCCCGGACTAGCGGGAGGAGGGCGACAGATACGCAGTATTTT
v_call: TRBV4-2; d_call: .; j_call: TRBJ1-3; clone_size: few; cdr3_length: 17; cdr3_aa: CASSQTSIQNSGNTIYF; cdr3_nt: TGTGCCAGCAGCCAAACATCGATACAGAACTCTGGAAACACCATATATTTT
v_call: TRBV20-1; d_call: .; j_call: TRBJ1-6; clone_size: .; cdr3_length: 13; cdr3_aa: CSARVTSNSPLHF; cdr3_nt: TGCAGTGCTAGAGTCACCAGCAATTCACCCCTCCACTTT
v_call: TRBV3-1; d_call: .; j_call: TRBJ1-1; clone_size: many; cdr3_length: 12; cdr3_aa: CASSQARTEAFF; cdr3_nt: TGTGCCAGCAGTCAAGCGCGCACTGAAGCTTTCTTT
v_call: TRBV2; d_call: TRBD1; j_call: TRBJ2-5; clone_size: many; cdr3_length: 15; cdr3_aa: CASEFQQGPQETQYF; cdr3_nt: TGTGCCAGCGAGTTTCAACAGGGGCCCCAAGAGACCCAGTACTTC
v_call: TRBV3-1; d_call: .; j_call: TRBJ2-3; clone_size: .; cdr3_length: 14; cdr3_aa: CASRPAPEHRTQYF; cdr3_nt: TGTGCCAGCAGGCCAGCCCCGGAACACCGAACGCAGTATTTT
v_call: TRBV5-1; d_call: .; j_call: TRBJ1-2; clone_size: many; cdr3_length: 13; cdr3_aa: CASSLLAGNGYTF; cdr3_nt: TGCGCCAGCAGCTTGTTGGCAGGGAATGGCTACACCTTC
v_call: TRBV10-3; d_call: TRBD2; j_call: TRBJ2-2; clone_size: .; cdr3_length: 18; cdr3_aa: CAISEGGLAGRNTGELFF; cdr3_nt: TGTGCCATCAGTGAAGGAGGACTAGCGGGAAGGAACACCGGGGAGCTGTTTTTT
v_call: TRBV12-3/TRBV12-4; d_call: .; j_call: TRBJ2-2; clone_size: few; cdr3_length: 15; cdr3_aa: CASSFGTRNTGELFF; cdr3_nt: TGTGCCAGCAGTTTCGGGACCCGGAACACCGGGGAGCTGTTTTTT
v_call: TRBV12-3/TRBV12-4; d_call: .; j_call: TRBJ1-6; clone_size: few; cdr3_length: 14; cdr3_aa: CASSFRVAFPVLHF; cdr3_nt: TGTGCCAGCAGTTTCCGGGTCGCCTTCCCTGTCCTCCACTTT
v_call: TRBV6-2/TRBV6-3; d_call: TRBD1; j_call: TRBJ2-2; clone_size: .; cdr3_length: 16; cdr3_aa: CASSTSGTGTPGELFF; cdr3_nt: TGTGCCAGCAGTACCTCCGGGACAGGGACGCCCGGGGAGCTGTTTTTT
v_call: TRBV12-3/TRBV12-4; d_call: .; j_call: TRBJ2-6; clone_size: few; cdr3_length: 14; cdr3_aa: CASRALFRTNVLTF; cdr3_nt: TGTGCCAGCAGGGCCTTATTTCGGACCAACGTCCTGACTTTC
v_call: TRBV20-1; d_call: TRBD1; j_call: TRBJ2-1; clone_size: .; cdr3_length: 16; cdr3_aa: CSAGPGTVGSYNEQFF; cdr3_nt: TGCAGTGCTGGCCCCGGGACAGTGGGTTCCTACAATGAGCAGTTCTTC
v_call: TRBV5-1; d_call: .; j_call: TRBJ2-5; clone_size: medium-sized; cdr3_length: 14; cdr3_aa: CASSWGTSQETQYF; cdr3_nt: TGCGCCAGCAGCTGGGGGACATCACAAGAGACCCAGTACTTC
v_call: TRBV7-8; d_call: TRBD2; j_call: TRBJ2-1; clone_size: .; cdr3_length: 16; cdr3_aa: CASSSGTSGSVGEQFF; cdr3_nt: TGTGCCAGCAGCTCTGGGACTAGCGGGAGCGTCGGTGAGCAGTTCTTC
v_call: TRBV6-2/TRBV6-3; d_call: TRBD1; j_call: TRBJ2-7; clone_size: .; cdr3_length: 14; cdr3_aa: CASKSQGVSYEQYF; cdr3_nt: TGTGCCAGCAAAAGCCAGGGGGTCTCCTACGAGCAGTACTTC
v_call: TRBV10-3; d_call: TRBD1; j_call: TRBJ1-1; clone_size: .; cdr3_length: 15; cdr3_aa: CAIRDRGRGNTEAFF; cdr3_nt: TGTGCCATCAGGGACAGGGGGCGAGGGAACACTGAAGCTTTCTTT
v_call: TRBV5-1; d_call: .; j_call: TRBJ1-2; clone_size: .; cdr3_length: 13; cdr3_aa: CASSSTAGWEYTF; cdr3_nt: TGCGCCAGCAGCTCGACAGCGGGGTGGGAGTACACCTTC